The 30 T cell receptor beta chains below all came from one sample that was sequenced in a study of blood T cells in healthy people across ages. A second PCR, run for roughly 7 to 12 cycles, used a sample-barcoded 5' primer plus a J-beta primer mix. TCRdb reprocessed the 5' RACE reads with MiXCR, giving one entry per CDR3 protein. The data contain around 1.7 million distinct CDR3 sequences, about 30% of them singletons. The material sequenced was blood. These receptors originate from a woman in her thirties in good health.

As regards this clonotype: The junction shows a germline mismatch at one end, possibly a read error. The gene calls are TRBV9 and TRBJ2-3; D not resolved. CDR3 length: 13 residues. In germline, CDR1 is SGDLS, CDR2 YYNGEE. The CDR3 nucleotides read TGTGCCAGCAGTTCCGACCCCCTGGTTACGCGGTATTTT. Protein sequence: CASSSDPLVTRYF.

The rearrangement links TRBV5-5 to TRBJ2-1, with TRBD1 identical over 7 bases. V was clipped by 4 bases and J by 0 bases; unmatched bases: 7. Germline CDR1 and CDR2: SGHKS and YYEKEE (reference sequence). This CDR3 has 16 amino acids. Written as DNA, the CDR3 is TGTGCCAGCAGCGCGCCGGGACAGATCTCCTACAATGAGCAGTTCTTC. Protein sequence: CASSAPGQISYNEQFF.

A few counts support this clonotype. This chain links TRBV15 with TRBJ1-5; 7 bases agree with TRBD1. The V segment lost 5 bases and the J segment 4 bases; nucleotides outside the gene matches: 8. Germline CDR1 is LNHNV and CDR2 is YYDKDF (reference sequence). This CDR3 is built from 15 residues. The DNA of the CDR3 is TGTGCCACCAGCTCCAGGCGGGACAGTAATCAGCCCCAGCATTTT. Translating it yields CATSSRRDSNQPQHF.

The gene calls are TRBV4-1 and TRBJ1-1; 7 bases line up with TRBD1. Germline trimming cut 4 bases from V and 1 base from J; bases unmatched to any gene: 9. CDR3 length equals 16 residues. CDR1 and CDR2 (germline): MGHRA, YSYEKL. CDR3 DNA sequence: TGCGCCAGCAGCCGAGAAACAGGGGAGAGGAACACTGAAGCTTTCTTT. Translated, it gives CASSRETGERNTEAFF.

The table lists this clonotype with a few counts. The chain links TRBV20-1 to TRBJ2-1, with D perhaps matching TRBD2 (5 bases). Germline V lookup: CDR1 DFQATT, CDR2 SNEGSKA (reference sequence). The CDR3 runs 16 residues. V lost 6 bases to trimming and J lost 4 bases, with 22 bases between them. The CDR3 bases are TGCAGTGCCCCAGGACTGAGGGCTGATCAATACAATGAGCAGTTCTTC. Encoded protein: CSAPGLRADQYNEQFF.

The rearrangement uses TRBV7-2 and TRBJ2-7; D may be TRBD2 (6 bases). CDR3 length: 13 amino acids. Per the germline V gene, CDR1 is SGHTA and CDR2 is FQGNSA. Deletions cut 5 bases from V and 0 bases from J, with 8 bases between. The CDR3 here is CASSPDYSYEQYF. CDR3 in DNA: TGTGCCAGCAGCCCGGACTACTCCTACGAGCAGTACTTC. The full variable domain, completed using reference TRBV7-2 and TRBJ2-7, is GAGVSQSPSNKVTEKGKDVELRCDPISGHTALYWYRQSLGQGLEFLIYFQGNSAPDKSGLPSDRFSAERTGGSVSTLTIQRTQQEDSAVYLCASSPDYSYEQYFGPGTRLTVT.

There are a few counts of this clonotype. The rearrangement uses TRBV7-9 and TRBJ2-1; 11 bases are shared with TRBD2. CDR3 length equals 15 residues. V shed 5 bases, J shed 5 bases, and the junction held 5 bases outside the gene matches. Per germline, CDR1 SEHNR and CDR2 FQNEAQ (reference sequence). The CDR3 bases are TGTGCCAGCAGCAAATCTAGCGGGAGGAACAATGAGCAGTTCTTC. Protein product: CASSKSSGRNNEQFF.

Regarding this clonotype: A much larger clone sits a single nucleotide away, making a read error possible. The CDR3 region is CACSLGWGGNEQFF. CDR3 DNA sequence: TGTGCCTGCAGCTTAGGTTGGGGGGGCAATGAGCAGTTCTTC. The J gene is TRBJ2-1, the V gene TRBV7-2, with 7 bases fitting TRBD2. Per germline, CDR1 SGHTA and CDR2 FQGNSA. The length of the CDR3 is 14 residues.

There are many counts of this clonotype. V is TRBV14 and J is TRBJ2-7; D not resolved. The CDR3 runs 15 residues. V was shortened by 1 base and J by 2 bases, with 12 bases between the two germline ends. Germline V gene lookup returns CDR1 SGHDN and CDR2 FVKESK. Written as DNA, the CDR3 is TGTGCCAGCAGCCAAGCAAGGGTCGGAACCTACGAGCAGTACTTC. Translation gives CASSQARVGTYEQYF.

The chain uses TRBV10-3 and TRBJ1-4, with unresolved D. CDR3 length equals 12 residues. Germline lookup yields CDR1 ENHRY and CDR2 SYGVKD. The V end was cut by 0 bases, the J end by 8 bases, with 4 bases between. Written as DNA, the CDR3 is TGTGCCATCAGTGAGTCGAGGGAAAAACTGTTTTTT. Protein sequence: CAISESREKLFF.

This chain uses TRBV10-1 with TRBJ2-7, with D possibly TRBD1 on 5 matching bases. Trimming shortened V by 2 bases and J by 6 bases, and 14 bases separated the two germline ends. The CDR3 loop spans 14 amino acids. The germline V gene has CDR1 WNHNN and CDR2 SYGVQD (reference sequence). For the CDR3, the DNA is TGCGCCAGCAGTGAGAATGCAGGGTTCGGCGAGCAGTACTTC. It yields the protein CASSENAGFGEQYF.

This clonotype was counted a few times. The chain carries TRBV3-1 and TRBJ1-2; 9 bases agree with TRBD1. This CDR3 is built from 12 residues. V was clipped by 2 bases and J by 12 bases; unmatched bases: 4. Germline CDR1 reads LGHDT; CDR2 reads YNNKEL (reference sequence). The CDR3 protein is CASSQLGQGNTF. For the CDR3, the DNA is TGTGCCAGCAGCCAACTGGGACAGGGCAACACCTTC.

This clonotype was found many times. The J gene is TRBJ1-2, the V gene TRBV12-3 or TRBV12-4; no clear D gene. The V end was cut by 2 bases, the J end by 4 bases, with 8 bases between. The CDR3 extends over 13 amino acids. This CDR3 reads CASSLRSLYGYTF. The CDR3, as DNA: TGTGCCAGCAGTTTAAGGTCCCTCTATGGCTACACCTTC.

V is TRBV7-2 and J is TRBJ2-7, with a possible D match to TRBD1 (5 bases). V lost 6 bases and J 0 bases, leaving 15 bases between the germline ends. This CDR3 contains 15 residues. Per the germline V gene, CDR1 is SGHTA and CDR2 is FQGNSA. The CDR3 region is CASRLQVTGSYEQYF. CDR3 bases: TGTGCCAGCAGATTACAGGTGACTGGCTCCTACGAGCAGTACTTC.

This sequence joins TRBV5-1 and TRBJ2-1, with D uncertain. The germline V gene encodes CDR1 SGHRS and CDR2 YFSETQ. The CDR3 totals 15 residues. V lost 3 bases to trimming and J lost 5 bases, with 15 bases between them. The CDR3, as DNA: TGCGCCAGCAGCTGGGTATCGGCCAGAAACAATGAGCAGTTCTTC. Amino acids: CASSWVSARNNEQFF.

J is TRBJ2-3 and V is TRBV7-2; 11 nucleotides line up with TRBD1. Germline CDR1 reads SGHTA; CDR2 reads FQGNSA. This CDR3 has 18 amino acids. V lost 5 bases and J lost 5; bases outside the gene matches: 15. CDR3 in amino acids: CASSPPGSGQGVRDTQYF. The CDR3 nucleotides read TGTGCCAGCAGCCCGCCAGGCTCGGGACAGGGGGTTAGAGATACGCAGTATTTT.

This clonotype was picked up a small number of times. The DNA of the CDR3 is TGTGCCAGCAGCTTAGGCAGGAGCGGGGGAGTCCCAGATACGCAGTATTTT. Encoded protein: CASSLGRSGGVPDTQYF. V is TRBV11-3 and J is TRBJ2-3, with 8 bases matching TRBD2. The CDR3 covers 17 residues. The trim removed 1 base at V and 4 bases at J, leaving 10 bases unmatched. Germline assignment: CDR1 SGHNT and CDR2 YENEEA.

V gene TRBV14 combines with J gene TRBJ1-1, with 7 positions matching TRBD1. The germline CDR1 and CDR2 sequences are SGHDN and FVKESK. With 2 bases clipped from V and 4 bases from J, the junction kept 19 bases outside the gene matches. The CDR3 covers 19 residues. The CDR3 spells CASSQYSDRAGKSGTEAFF. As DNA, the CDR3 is TGTGCCAGCAGCCAATATAGCGACAGGGCTGGTAAGAGCGGCACTGAAGCTTTCTTT.

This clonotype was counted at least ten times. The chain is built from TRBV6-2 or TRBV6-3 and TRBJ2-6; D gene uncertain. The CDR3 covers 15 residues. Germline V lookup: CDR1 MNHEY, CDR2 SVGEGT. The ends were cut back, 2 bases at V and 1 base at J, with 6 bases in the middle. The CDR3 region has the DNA TGTGCCAGCAGTTACCGTCGATCTGGGGCCAACGTCCTGACTTTC. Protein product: CASSYRRSGANVLTF.

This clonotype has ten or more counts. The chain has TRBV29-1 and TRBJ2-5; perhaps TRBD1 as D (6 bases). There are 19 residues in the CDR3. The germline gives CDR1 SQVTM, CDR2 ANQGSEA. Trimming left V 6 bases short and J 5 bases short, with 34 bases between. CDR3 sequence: CSVDSSNRDISGFVETQYF. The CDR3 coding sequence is TGCAGCGTAGACTCTAGTAATCGGGACATATCTGGGTTCGTCGAGACCCAGTACTTC.

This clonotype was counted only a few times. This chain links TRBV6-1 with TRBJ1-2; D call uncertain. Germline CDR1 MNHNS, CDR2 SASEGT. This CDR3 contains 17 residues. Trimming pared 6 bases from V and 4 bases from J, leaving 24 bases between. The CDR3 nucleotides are TGTGCCAGCAGCCGAAACTCGGCAAGGGCACTTTTCTATGGCTACACCTTC. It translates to CASSRNSARALFYGYTF.

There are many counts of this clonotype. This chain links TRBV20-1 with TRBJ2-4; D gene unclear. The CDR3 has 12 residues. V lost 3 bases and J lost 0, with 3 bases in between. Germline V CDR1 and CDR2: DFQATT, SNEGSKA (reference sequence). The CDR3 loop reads CSAREAKNIQYF. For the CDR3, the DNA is TGCAGTGCTAGGGAAGCCAAAAACATTCAGTACTTC.

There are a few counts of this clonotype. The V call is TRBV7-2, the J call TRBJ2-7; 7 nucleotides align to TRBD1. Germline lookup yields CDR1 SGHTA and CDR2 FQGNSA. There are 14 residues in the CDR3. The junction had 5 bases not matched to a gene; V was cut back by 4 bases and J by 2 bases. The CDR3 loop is CASSWGQPTYEQYF. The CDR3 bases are TGTGCCAGCAGCTGGGGACAGCCCACCTACGAGCAGTACTTC.

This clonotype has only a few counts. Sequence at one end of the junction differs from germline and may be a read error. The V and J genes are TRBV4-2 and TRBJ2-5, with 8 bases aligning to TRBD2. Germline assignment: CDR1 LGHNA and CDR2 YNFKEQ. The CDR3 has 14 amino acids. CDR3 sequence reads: CVSSQGLGQETRYF. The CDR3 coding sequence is TGTGTCAGCAGCCAGGGACTAGGCCAAGAGACCCGGTACTTC.

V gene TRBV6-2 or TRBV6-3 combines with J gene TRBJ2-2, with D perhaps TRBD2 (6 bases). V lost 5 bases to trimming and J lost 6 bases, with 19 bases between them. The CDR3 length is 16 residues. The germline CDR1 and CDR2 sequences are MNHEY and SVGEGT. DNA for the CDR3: TGTGCCAGCAGTCCTTTCTCTAGCGCACCCTCCGGGGAGCTGTTTTTT. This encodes CASSPFSSAPSGELFF.

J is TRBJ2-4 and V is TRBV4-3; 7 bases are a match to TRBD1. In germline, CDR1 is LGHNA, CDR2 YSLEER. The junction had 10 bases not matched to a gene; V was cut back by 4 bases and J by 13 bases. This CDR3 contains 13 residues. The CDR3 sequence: CASSPDRASPQYF. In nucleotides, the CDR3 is TGCGCCAGCAGCCCAGACAGGGCGTCCCCACAGTACTTC.

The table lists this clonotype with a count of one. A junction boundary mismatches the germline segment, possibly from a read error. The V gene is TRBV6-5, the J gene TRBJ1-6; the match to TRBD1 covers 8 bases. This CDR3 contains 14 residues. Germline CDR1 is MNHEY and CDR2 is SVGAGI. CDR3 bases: TGTGCCAGCAGTTCCGGACAGGGCGGCTCACCCCCCCACTTT. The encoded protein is CASSSGQGGSPPHF.

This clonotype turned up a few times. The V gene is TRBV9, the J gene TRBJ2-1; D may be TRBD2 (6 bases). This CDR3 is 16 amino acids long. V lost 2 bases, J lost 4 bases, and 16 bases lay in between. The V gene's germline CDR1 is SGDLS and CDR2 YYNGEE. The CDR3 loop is CASSVHLEGPYNEQFF. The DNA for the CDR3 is TGTGCCAGCAGCGTTCACTTGGAGGGGCCATACAATGAGCAGTTCTTC.

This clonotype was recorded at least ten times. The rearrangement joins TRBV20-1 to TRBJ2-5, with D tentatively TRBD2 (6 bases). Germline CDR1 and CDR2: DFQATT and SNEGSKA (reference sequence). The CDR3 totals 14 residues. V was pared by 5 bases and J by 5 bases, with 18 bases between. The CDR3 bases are TGCAGTGCTGTCGGGACTGGCCAAGTGGAGACCCAGTACTTC. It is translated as CSAVGTGQVETQYF.

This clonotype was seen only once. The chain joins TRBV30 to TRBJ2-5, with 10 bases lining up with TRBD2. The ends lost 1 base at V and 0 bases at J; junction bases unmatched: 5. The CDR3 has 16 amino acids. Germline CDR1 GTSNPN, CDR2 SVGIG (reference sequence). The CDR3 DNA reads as TGTGCCTGGAGTGGGCTAGCGGGAGCCGACCAAGAGACCCAGTACTTC. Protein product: CAWSGLAGADQETQYF. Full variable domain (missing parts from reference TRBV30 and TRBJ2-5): SQTIHQWPATLVQPVGSPLSLECTVEGTSNPNLYWYRQAAGRGLQLLFYSVGIGQISSEVPQNLSASRPQDRQFILSSKKLLLSDSGFYLCAWSGLAGADQETQYFGPGTRLLVL.